This T cell receptor beta chain was found in a study of Graves' ophthalmopathy and Graves' hyperthyroidism. General study points: The model's prediction of ophthalmopathy progression had approximately 71% sensitivity and roughly 72% specificity.

Trimming left V 6 bases short and J 6 bases short, with 11 bases between. This CDR3 comprises 13 residues. Germline V lookup: CDR1 WNHNN, CDR2 SYGVQD (reference sequence). Amplification from RNA transcripts yielded the TCR beta CDR3 regions. The workflow started with a first-round RT-PCR run with HTBI primers and then moved on to a second-round multiplex PCR. One entry per CDR3 protein results from TCRdb running MiXCR on the multiplex PCR reads. The sample has approximately 410,000 distinct CDR3 sequences, 15% seen once; the top ten hold around 7%. In its sample, this clonotype was seen many times. Its antigen is currently unknown.

The receptor was isolated from a woman younger than 35 with stable Graves' hyperthyroidism. The J gene is TRBJ2-2, the V gene TRBV10-1; D gene ambiguous. Material: peripheral blood. CDR3 in DNA: TGCGCCAGCAGAGTAGCCGCGTCCGGGGAGCTGTTTTTT. Amino acid sequence: CASRVAASGELFF.